This T cell receptor beta chain originates from a study of breast tumors, draining lymph nodes, adjacent tissues. Samples came from axillary lymph nodes draining the breast cancer. A single record per CDR3 protein comes from TCRdb applying MiXCR to the multiplex PCR reads. In the table there are about 200,000 distinct CDR3 sequences, approximately 31% of which are singletons. Findings of the study overall: Tumor repertoires ranked between lymph nodes and nontumor tissue in diversity, with V and J gene preferences. Luminal-like breast cancer showed significantly greater tumor-nontumor repertoire similarity than basal-like breast cancer did.

This clonotype was detected ten times or more. Antigen specificity is unknown. Germline CDR1 reads ENHRY; CDR2 reads SYGVKD. This CDR3 is built from 10 residues. The V end was cut by 8 bases, the J end by 6 bases, with 6 bases between. The material sequenced was axillary lymph node tissue. The V gene is TRBV10-3, the J gene TRBJ2-3, with D unclear. This TCR derives from a female donor with breast cancer. Some clones in this sample may be carry-over from other donors' samples. The CDR3 DNA reads as TGTGCCATCGGAGCGGATACGCAGTATTTT. This translates into CAIGADTQYF.